This T cell receptor (beta chain) was recorded in a study of T cell responses to AZD1222 COVID-19 vaccine. As to this clone: Its antigen is not identified.

Germline lookup yields CDR1 KGHSH and CDR2 LQKENI. V was pared by 3 bases and J by 1 base, with 13 bases between. This CDR3 has 16 residues. Sequencing used immunoSEQ multiplex PCR; TCRdb keeps in-frame clones, though not all of them. Among 150,000 to 250,000 clones listed, about nine tenths were seen once. Broader study findings: The donor group comprised mostly white British people and more females; the analysis possibly underestimated clonal diversity.

This chain joins TRBV18 and TRBJ1-5, with a tentative D call TRBD1 (6 bases). This specimen was peripheral blood, taken 28 days after the second AZD1222 dose. The clonotype comes from an adult who received the AZD1222 COVID-19 vaccine. CDR3 sequence: CASSPGGLRSNQPQHF. The CDR3 coding sequence is TGTGCCAGCTCACCGGGGGGCCTCAGGAGCAATCAGCCCCAGCATTTT.